This T cell receptor beta chain was identified in a study of T cells after yellow fever vaccination. Study background: Low-cell-number fractions were prepared with SMART-Seq v4 Ultra Low Input. Study-level results: Overlap between CD4 and CD8 compartments was detected for a small share of clonotypes. Researchers cautioned that FACS-sorted repertoires could harbor abundant clonotypes contaminating from the bulk population.

This clonotype was recorded a few times. The target antigen is unknown. Template-switching 5'RACE yielded the TCR cDNA; a universal primer site and UMIs were added in the process. TCRdb re-derived calls from the 5' RACE reads in MiXCR, one entry per CDR3 protein. This sample carries 360,000 or so distinct CDR3 sequences, roughly 11% of them seen once, and the ten largest clones take around 19%. Germline V lookup: CDR1 SGHTA, CDR2 FQGNSA. V gave up 0 bases and J gave up 1 base, with 12 bases separating them. The CDR3 totals 16 residues. This receptor was obtained from a man aged 18 to 29 who received the YFV17D yellow fever vaccine. This chain joins TRBV7-2 and TRBJ1-1; tentative D call: TRBD1 (5 bases). This specimen consisted of PBMCs, obtained on the day of the first yellow fever vaccination. The CDR3 sequence is CASSLALRGGNTEAFF. The CDR3 DNA follows: TGTGCCAGCAGCTTAGCGCTGAGGGGAGGGAACACTGAAGCTTTCTTT.